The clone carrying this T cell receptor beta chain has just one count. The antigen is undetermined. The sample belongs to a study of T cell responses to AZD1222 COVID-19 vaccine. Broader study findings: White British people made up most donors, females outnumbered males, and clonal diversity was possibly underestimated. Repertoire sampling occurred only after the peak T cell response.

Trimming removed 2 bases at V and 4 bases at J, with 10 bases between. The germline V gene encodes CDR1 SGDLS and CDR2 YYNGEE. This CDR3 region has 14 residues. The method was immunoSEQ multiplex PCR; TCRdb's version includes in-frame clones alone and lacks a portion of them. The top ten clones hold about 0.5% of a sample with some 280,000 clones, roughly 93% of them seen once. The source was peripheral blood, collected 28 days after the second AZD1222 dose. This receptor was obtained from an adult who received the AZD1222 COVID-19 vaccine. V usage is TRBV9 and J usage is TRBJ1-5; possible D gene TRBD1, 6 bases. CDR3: CASSVYRANQPQHF. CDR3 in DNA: TGTGCCAGCAGCGTCTACAGGGCAAATCAGCCCCAGCATTTT. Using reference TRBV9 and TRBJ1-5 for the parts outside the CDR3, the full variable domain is DSGVTQTPKHLITATGQRVTLRCSPRSGDLSVYWYQQSLDQGLQFLIQYYNGEERAKGNILERFSAQQFPDLHSELNLSSLELGDSALYFCASSVYRANQPQHFGDGTRLSIL.